The present TCR beta chain was sequenced within a study of quantifying T cell responses using KT2 cells (dated by TCRdb to about 2017). A note on the overall study: RNA was DNase-treated and reverse transcribed with TCR alpha and beta constant-region primers, mostly using SuperScript III. The efficiency of the T4 ligation step under optimum conditions was estimated to be greater than 9%. PCR2 was run as a SYBR Green qPCR and stopped at a predetermined fluorescence threshold to avoid over-amplification. What the authors observed across the whole study: Counts of KT2 alpha and beta sequences scaled linearly with input KT2 cell number over several orders of magnitude. At very high KT2 spike-in numbers, detection of KT2 sequences reached saturation. KT2 sequences were still detected at the lowest spike-in tested, roughly one KT2 cell per 100,000 PBMC. No side-by-side comparison between this pipeline and other TCR sequencing techniques was included in the study.

Including cysteine and phenylalanine, the CDR3 has 13 amino acids. The read is trimmed to its CDR3 DNA, 39 bases read in frame from base 1. Sequences GTSNPN (CDR1) and SVGIG (CDR2) are obtained from the germline V gene (reference sequence). The V end loses 2 bases and the J end loses 2 bases, and a stretch of 9 bases separates them. To test the sensitivity and accuracy of the pipeline, known numbers of KT2, a T cell clone whose TCR had already been sequenced, were spiked into unfractionated PBMC. A range of KT2-to-PBMC ratios was produced by mixing KT2 cells with a fixed number of PBMC. This clonotype was detected many times. Its antigen remains unidentified. Per-base qualities were not stored, and no clone one base away is much larger. The protocol used for the library was UMI-ligation and nested PCR. A single-stranded oligonucleotide carrying the Illumina SP2 sequence and a UMI was ligated to the cDNA 3' end using T4 RNA ligase 1. PCR1 ran around 4 cycles (98°C 15 s, 69°C 30 s, 72°C 40 s); the beta primer was an equimolar mix of RC1.1 and RC1.2 covering TRBC1 and TRBC2. Starting at PCR2, TCR alpha and beta chains were handled separately, and sample indices and Illumina adaptors were added. The UMI was composed of 12 random nucleotides, arranged as two hexamers separated by a spacer, and was positioned after an 8-base spacer. The libraries were sequenced on an Illumina MiSeq using v2 2x251 paired-end chemistry, usually with over 9 samples in each run. To increase diversity, about 4.5-7.5% PhiX DNA was added to each sequencing library. The authors' pipeline ran thus. Raw reads were converted to FASTQ with bcl2fastq and demultiplexed by dual indices using Demultiplexor. V and J genes were assigned by Decombinator through tag matching, with a single base-pair mismatch permitted. Collapsinator used UMIs to correct both sequencing errors and frequency errors arising from PCR heterogeneity. CDR3Translator converted Decombinator identifiers into nucleotide sequence, translated that sequence into amino acids, and extracted CDR3 based on C- and N-terminal motifs. A cluster of KT2 sequences that shared one unique molecular identifier was counted as a single distinct KT2 TCR. TCRdb reanalyzed the raw reads on its own, using fastp at Q25 for trimming and MiXCR for clone calling, and kept in-frame beta chains. For every CDR3 protein sequence, its rows merge into one entry that carries the most common genes and DNA. TCRdb's processing, not the study's, gives the V and J calls here. The table for this sample lists about 30,000 distinct CDR3 sequences; roughly 7.2% of them were counted only once. About a sixth of the sample belongs to the ten largest clones.

The source is a human donor. The rearranged chain carries TRBV30 and TRBJ1-1, with no confident D gene call. Sequencing used PBMCs spiked with cells of the T cell clone KT2. The DNA sequence is TGTGCCTGGAGTCCGTCGGGAAACACTGAAGCTTTCTTT. It codes for CAWSPSGNTEAFF.